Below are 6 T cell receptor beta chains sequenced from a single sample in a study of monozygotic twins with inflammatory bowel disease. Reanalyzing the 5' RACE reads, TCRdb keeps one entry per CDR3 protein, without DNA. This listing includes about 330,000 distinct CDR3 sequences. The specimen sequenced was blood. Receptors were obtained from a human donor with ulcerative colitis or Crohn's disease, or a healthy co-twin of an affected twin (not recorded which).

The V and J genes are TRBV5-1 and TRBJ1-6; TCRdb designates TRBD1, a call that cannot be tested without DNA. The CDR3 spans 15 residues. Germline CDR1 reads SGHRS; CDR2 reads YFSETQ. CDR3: CASSRTRQSDLPLHF. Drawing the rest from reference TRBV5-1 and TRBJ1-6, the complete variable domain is KAGVTQTPRYLIKTRGQQVTLSCSPISGHRSVSWYQQTPGQGLQFLFEYFSETQRNKGNFPGRFSGRQFSNSRSEMNVSTLELGDSALYLCASSRTRQSDLPLHFGNGTRLTVT.

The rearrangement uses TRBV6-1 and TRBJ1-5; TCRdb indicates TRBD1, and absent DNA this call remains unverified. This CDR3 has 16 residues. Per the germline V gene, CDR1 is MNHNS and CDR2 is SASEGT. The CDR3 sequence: CASSLERGQSNQPQHF.

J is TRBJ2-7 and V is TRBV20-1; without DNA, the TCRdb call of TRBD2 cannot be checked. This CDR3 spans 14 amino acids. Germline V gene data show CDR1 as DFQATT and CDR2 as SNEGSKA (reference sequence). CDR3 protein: CSARSPLAGAEQYF.

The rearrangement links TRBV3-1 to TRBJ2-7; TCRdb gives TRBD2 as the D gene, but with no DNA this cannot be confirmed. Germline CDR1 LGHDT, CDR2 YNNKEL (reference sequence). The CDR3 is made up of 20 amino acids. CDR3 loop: CASSQDRPSGRAPLSYEQYF.

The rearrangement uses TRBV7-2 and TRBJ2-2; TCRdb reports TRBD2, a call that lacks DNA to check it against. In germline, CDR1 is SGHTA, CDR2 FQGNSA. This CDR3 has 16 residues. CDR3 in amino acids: CASSPTSGGNTGELFF. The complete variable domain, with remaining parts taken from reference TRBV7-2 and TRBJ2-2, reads GAGVSQSPSNKVTEKGKDVELRCDPISGHTALYWYRQSLGQGLEFLIYFQGNSAPDKSGLPSDRFSAERTGGSVSTLTIQRTQQEDSAVYLCASSPTSGGNTGELFFGEGSRLTVL.

CDR3 in amino acids: CASSLDVGPRAFF. The chain is built from TRBV5-1 and TRBJ1-1; TCRdb reports TRBD1, a call that lacks DNA to check it against. Germline V gene lookup returns CDR1 SGHRS and CDR2 YFSETQ. This CDR3 is built from 13 residues.